A single sample is the source of the 9 T cell receptor beta chains below, sequenced in a study of blood T cells in healthy people across ages. Together with a sample-barcoded 5' primer, a J-beta primer mix was included in a second PCR lasting roughly 6 to 12 cycles. A single record per CDR3 protein comes from TCRdb applying MiXCR to the 5' RACE reads. The profile shows some 800,000 distinct CDR3 sequences, around 25% of them singletons. These data were likewise used in another study, on T cells of mothers and their children.

Sequencing was done on a sample of blood. The receptor set was obtained from a boy between 10 and 17 years old in good health.

This clonotype was counted only a few times. The chain carries TRBV12-3 or TRBV12-4 and TRBJ2-1; 13 bases line up with TRBD2. The CDR3 is 17 amino acids. Losses at the gene ends were 5 bases for V and 2 bases for J; bases not matched to a gene: 6. The CDR3 nucleotides read TGTGCCAGCAGTCCCCGGACTAGCGGGAGTACCTACAATGAGCAGTTCTTC. It specifies CASSPRTSGSTYNEQFF.

This clonotype showed up just a few times. This chain joins TRBV28 and TRBJ2-7; D possibly matches TRBD1 or TRBD2 (5 bases each). V was cut by 4 bases and J by 6 bases, with 10 bases left in between. The CDR3 consists of 12 residues. The germline gives CDR1 MDHEN, CDR2 SYDVKM. The CDR3 DNA reads TGTGCCAGCAGTTCCCTTGGGGGCGAGCAGTACTTC. Residues: CASSSLGGEQYF.

This clonotype has only a few counts. The V gene is TRBV29-1, the J gene TRBJ2-5, with TRBD1 identical over 8 bases. The V segment lost 2 bases and the J segment 5 bases; nucleotides outside the gene matches: 7. Per the germline V gene, CDR1 is SQVTM and CDR2 is ANQGSEA. This CDR3 has 14 amino acids. The CDR3 DNA reads as TGCAGCGTTGAATGGCAGGGGGCGGAGGAGACCCAGTACTTC. Encoded protein: CSVEWQGAEETQYF.

This clonotype was counted between two and nine times. The CDR3 protein is CASSSQLQETQYF. DNA of the CDR3: TGTGCCAGCAGCTCACAGCTACAAGAGACCCAGTACTTC. The chain has TRBV7-2 and TRBJ2-5; D remains ambiguous. V lost 4 bases and J lost 2, with 8 bases in between. CDR1 is SGHTA and CDR2 is FQGNSA in the germline V gene. This CDR3 comprises 13 residues.

V gene TRBV28 combines with J gene TRBJ2-7; 8 nucleotides align to TRBD1. The CDR3 runs 14 residues. Germline V gene data show CDR1 as MDHEN and CDR2 as SYDVKM. The V and J ends lost 4 bases and 4 bases, in that order; junction bases with no gene match: 6. CDR3 DNA sequence: TGTGCCAGCAGTTCGGTACAGGGGGTGTACGAGCAGTACTTC. It specifies CASSSVQGVYEQYF.

The chain uses TRBV11-2 and TRBJ1-4; TRBD1 matches 7 bases. V shed 2 bases, J shed 2 bases, and the junction held 8 bases outside the gene matches. CDR1 and CDR2 (germline): SGHAT, FQNNGV. This CDR3 region has 17 residues. The CDR3, as DNA: TGTGCCAGCAGCTTATACCCCTTGGGACAGACTAATGAAAAACTGTTTTTT. Its protein product is CASSLYPLGQTNEKLFF.

In its sample, this clonotype was seen a few times. This chain uses TRBV28 with TRBJ1-5; D gene ambiguous. V was pared by 3 bases and J by 9 bases, with 6 bases between. Germline loops: CDR1 MDHEN, CDR2 SYDVKM. This CDR3 comprises 11 residues. The CDR3: CASSFFGPQHF. CDR3 sequence (DNA): TGTGCCAGCAGTTTTTTCGGGCCCCAGCATTTT. Full variable domain (missing parts from reference TRBV28 and TRBJ1-5): DVKVTQSSRYLVKRTGEKVFLECVQDMDHENMFWYRQDPGLGLRLIYFSYDVKMKEKGDIPEGYSVSREKKERFSLILESASTNQTSMYLCASSFFGPQHFGDGTRLSIL.

The chain couples TRBV10-3 to TRBJ1-3; tentatively, D is TRBD1 (5 bases). The V gene lost 3 bases and the J gene lost 4 bases, with 13 bases spanning the gap. The CDR3 length is 15 residues. Germline V gives CDR1 ENHRY, CDR2 SYGVKD. The CDR3 loop is CAISDPGGSGNTIYF. The CDR3, as DNA: TGTGCCATCAGTGACCCGGGGGGATCAGGAAACACCATATATTTT.

In its sample, this clonotype was seen a few times. This rearrangement joins TRBV7-9 to TRBJ1-1; D unclear. V lost 0 bases to trimming and J lost 10 bases, with 6 bases between them. The length of the CDR3 is 11 residues. CDR1 and CDR2 (germline): SEHNR, FQNEAQ (reference sequence). The chain's CDR3 is CASSLALGAFF. The CDR3 nucleotides read TGTGCCAGCAGCTTAGCCCTTGGAGCTTTCTTT. Supplemented by reference TRBV7-9 and TRBJ1-1, the full variable domain reads DTGVSQNPRHKITKRGQNVTFRCDPISEHNRLYWYRQTLGQGPEFLTYFQNEAQLEKSRLLSDRFSAERPKGSFSTLEIQRTEQGDSAMYLCASSLALGAFFGQGTRLTVV.